Each of the 16 T cell receptor beta chains below was sequenced from the same sample in a study of cytomegalovirus exposure and HLA in healthy donors. PCR primers comprised 60 Vbeta and 13 Jbeta primers. Repertoires were generated with immunoSEQ multiplex PCR, while TCRdb's copy carries only in-frame clones and drops some. This sample has under 200,000 clones, with roughly 79% found just once. The sample comprised PBMCs. The receptors stem from a male donor in good health and CMV-seropositive.

The chain has TRBV5-4 and TRBJ2-7, with 9 bases lining up with TRBD1. The CDR3 runs to 15 residues. CDR1 is SGHNT, CDR2 YYREEE, per germline (reference sequence). J gave up 5 bases and V 4 bases, and 10 bases lay outside the gene matches. CDR3 residues: CASSRPGQGLNEQYF. The CDR3 DNA is TGTGCCAGCAGCCGCCCGGGACAGGGTCTGAACGAGCAGTACTTC.

The chain recombines TRBV30 with TRBJ2-7, with TRBD2 matching 8 bases. V lost 3 bases and J lost 2; bases outside the gene matches: 3. The CDR3 is made up of 13 amino acids. The V gene's germline CDR1 is GTSNPN and CDR2 SVGIG (reference sequence). The CDR3 DNA is TGTGCCTGGAGCCGGGGGGGCCCCTACGAGCAGTACTTC. Protein: CAWSRGGPYEQYF. Drawing the rest from reference TRBV30 and TRBJ2-7, the complete variable domain is SQTIHQWPATLVQPVGSPLSLECTVEGTSNPNLYWYRQAAGRGLQLLFYSVGIGQISSEVPQNLSASRPQDRQFILSSKKLLLSDSGFYLCAWSRGGPYEQYFGPGTRLTVT.

V and J are TRBV30 and TRBJ2-3; possible D gene TRBD1, 5 bases. The germline V and J ends were trimmed by 3 bases and 5 bases, with 12 bases remaining between them. This CDR3 comprises 13 residues. Germline values: CDR1 GTSNPN, CDR2 SVGIG (reference sequence). The CDR3 sequence is CAWSRARGDTQYF. CDR3 DNA sequence: TGTGCCTGGAGCAGGGCAAGAGGAGATACGCAGTATTTT.

The CDR3 region has the DNA TGCGCCAGCAGCCCACTCTCGGACAGGGCCTACGAGCAGTACTTC. Its translation: CASSPLSDRAYEQYF. The chain employs TRBV5-1 and TRBJ2-7, with 8 bases lining up with TRBD1. The CDR3 totals 15 residues. Germline V gene sequence: CDR1 SGHRS, CDR2 YFSETQ. The trim removed 4 bases at V and 2 bases at J, leaving 8 bases unmatched.

This sequence joins TRBV6-5 and TRBJ1-4, with 8 bases that match TRBD1. The CDR3 has 16 amino acids. The germline CDR1 and CDR2 sequences are MNHEY and SVGAGI. J gave up 4 bases and V 2 bases, and 6 bases lay outside the gene matches. This CDR3 is CASSYGPTGGNEKLFF. CDR3 DNA sequence: TGTGCCAGCAGTTACGGGCCCACAGGGGGTAATGAAAAACTGTTTTTT.

CDR3 nucleotides: TGTGCCACCGACAGAAAAAACACTGAAGCTTTCTTT. It is translated as CATDRKNTEAFF. The chain links TRBV19 to TRBJ1-1; weak D call: TRBD1 (5 bases). The V end lost 10 bases, the J end lost 2 bases, and 11 bases lay between the germline ends. This CDR3 has 12 residues. Germline CDR1 is LNHDA and CDR2 is SQIVND (reference sequence). The variable domain in full, with the rest retrieved from reference TRBV19 and TRBJ1-1, is DGGITQSPKYLFRKEGQNVTLSCEQNLNHDAMYWYRQDPGQGLRLIYYSQIVNDFQKGDIAEGYSVSREKKESFPLTVTSAQKNPTAFYLCATDRKNTEAFFGQGTRLTVV.

The gene calls are TRBV10-1 and TRBJ1-1, with D perhaps matching TRBD1 (6 bases). Trimming stripped 6 bases from V and 8 bases from J, with 16 bases between. Germline V CDR1 and CDR2: WNHNN, SYGVQD (reference sequence). The CDR3 is 13 amino acids. CDR3 in amino acids: CASSRGPGVEAFF. CDR3 DNA: TGCGCCAGCAGCCGAGGACCAGGGGTCGAAGCTTTCTTT.

This clone was seen just once. The chain has TRBV4-3 and TRBJ1-2, with 10 bases that match TRBD1. Trimming removed 4 bases from V and 3 bases from J; junction bases left unmatched: 14. The V gene's germline CDR1 is LGHNA and CDR2 YSLEER. This CDR3 comprises 18 residues. The CDR3 DNA reads TGCGCCAGCAGCCTACTATCGAGTGACAGGGGGCCGGACTATGGCTACACCTTC. This encodes CASSLLSSDRGPDYGYTF.

V usage is TRBV7-6 and J usage is TRBJ2-7; 7 nucleotides agree with TRBD1. Per germline, CDR1 SGHVS and CDR2 FNYEAQ. The CDR3 sequence is 20 residues long. Trimming cost V 0 bases and J 3 bases; bases outside gene matches: 20. The CDR3 loop is CASSLAYEAGLGQINYEQYF. The CDR3 coding sequence is TGTGCCAGCAGCTTAGCGTATGAAGCTGGGCTGGGACAGATTAACTACGAGCAGTACTTC.

This clone was seen once. V is TRBV5-1 and J is TRBJ2-6; 7 bases align to TRBD1. The CDR3 sequence is 17 residues long. Trimming took 0 bases from V and 1 from J; bases not matched to a gene: 4. Germline CDR1 SGHRS, CDR2 YFSETQ. The CDR3 spells CASSLELTGSGANVLTF. CDR3 DNA sequence: TGCGCCAGCAGCTTGGAACTGACAGGGTCTGGGGCCAACGTCCTGACTTTC.

Notes on this clone: One end of the junction does not line up with germline, which may come from a read error. V usage is TRBV7-9 and J usage is TRBJ2-1, with D perhaps TRBD1 (8 bases). This CDR3 spans 16 amino acids. Germline V gene data show CDR1 as SEHNR and CDR2 as FQNEAQ (reference sequence). CDR3 coding DNA: TGTTCCAGCAGCCAGGGGGCGGGGGTGTCCTACAATGAGCAGTTCTTC. Translating it yields CSSSQGAGVSYNEQFF.

This chain connects TRBV6-5 to TRBJ1-1, with D tentatively TRBD1 (5 bases). This CDR3 has 12 residues. The germline gives CDR1 MNHEY, CDR2 SVGAGI. The V end was cut by 11 bases, the J end by 1 base, with 11 bases between. In DNA, the CDR3 is TGTGCCGGCTCCAGGGAGAACACTGAAGCTTTCTTT. It is translated as CAGSRENTEAFF.

The rearrangement links TRBV6-4 to TRBJ1-6, with D hard to call. The germline CDR1 and CDR2 sequences are MRHNA and SNTAGT. V lost 4 bases and J lost 0, with 7 bases in between. The CDR3 loop spans 15 amino acids. CDR3 sequence: CASSVESSYNSPLHF. The CDR3 DNA sequence: TGTGCCAGCAGTGTCGAGAGCTCCTATAATTCACCCCTCCACTTT.

Only one count was recorded for this clone. This sequence joins TRBV4-2 and TRBJ2-7; 7 bases are shared with TRBD2. Germline CDR1 reads LGHNA; CDR2 reads YNFKEQ. The V gene end was trimmed by 3 bases and the J gene end by 2 bases; junction bases not matched to a gene: 7. This CDR3 is built from 15 residues. CDR3 DNA: TGTGCCAGCAGCCAGCACCGGGACTACCCCTACGAGCAGTACTTC. Protein sequence: CASSQHRDYPYEQYF.

DNA for the CDR3: TGTGCCAGCAGCGTAGCGGCAATAGCGGGGGCCCACAATGAGCAGTTCTTC. It specifies CASSVAAIAGAHNEQFF. The chain combines TRBV9 with TRBJ2-1; 9 positions agree with TRBD2. The V segment lost 0 bases and the J segment 5 bases; nucleotides outside the gene matches: 9. The germline CDR1 and CDR2 sequences are SGDLS and YYNGEE. The CDR3 consists of 17 residues.

J is TRBJ1-1 and V is TRBV6-1, with TRBD1 matching 8 bases. Germline V gives CDR1 MNHNS, CDR2 SASEGT. CDR3 size: 13 residues. Trimming took 6 bases from V and 4 from J; bases not matched to a gene: 4. The CDR3 DNA reads TGTGCCAGCAGCGCCGACAGGGGCACTGAAGCTTTCTTT. Protein sequence: CASSADRGTEAFF.